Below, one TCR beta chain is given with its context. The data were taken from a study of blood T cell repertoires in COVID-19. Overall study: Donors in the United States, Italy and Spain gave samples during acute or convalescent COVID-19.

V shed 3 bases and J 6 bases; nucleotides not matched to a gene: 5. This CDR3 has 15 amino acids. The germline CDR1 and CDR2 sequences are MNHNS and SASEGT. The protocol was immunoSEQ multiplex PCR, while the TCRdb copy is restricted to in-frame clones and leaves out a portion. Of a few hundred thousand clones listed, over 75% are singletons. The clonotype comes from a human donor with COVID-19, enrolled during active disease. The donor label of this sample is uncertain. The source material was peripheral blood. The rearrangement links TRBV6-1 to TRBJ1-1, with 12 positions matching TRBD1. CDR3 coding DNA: TGTGCCAGCAGTGACGTCCGGGACAGGGGGCCTGAAGCTTTCTTT. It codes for CASSDVRDRGPEAFF.